The 10 T cell receptor beta chains reported below all come from one sample, sequenced in a study of early T cells in non-severe SARS-CoV-2 infection. From the 5' RACE reads, TCRdb called clonotypes with MiXCR, one entry per CDR3 protein. The sample consists of 55,000 to 65,000 distinct CDR3 sequences, more than 10% of them appearing once. Input material: whole blood. The receptors come from an adult who was a healthcare worker with PCR-confirmed SARS-CoV-2 infection or an uninfected control (not recorded which).

The rearrangement links TRBV30 to TRBJ2-7, with a tentative D call TRBD2 (6 bases). Trimming removed 2 bases from V and 5 bases from J, with 22 bases in between. The CDR3 is 16 amino acids. Germline V gives CDR1 GTSNPN, CDR2 SVGIG (reference sequence). CDR3 residues: CAWSPALAVKVNEQYF. The CDR3 DNA reads TGTGCCTGGAGTCCCGCCTTAGCGGTTAAGGTCAACGAGCAGTACTTC.

This clonotype was found many times. The rearrangement uses TRBV20-1 and TRBJ1-1; the D is unclear. Trimming took 3 bases from V and 5 from J, leaving 19 bases between them. Germline CDR1 is DFQATT and CDR2 is SNEGSKA (reference sequence). This CDR3 is 15 amino acids long. As DNA, the CDR3 is TGCAGTGCTAGCCCCCACAGCCTTCTAGGGACTGAAGCTTTCTTT. The encoded protein is CSASPHSLLGTEAFF.

This clonotype was seen many times. The chain carries TRBV5-4 and TRBJ2-3, with TRBD2 matching 12 bases. V lost 3 bases and J lost 4; bases outside the gene matches: 12. The CDR3 length is 18 residues. Germline CDR1 is SGHNT and CDR2 is YYREEE (reference sequence). DNA of the CDR3: TGTGCCAGCAGCTCACCACCTTCTAGCGGGGGGGCCTCAGATACGCAGTATTTT. This gives the protein CASSSPPSSGGASDTQYF.

The CDR3 here is CASSENSYNEQFF. CDR3 coding DNA: TGTGCCAGCAGTGAAAACTCCTACAATGAGCAGTTCTTC. The chain recombines TRBV6-4 with TRBJ2-1; D call uncertain. The CDR3 consists of 13 residues. Per germline, CDR1 MRHNA and CDR2 SNTAGT. Between the trimmed V and J ends, which lost 3 bases and 0 bases, there was a span of 3 bases.

This clonotype was detected a few times. This chain joins TRBV29-1 and TRBJ2-1; 7 bases fit TRBD1. Germline CDR1 is SQVTM and CDR2 is ANQGSEA. The ends lost 7 bases at V and 10 bases at J; junction bases unmatched: 1. This CDR3 is 9 amino acids long. CDR3 nucleotides: TGCAGCGGACAGGGAGAGCAGTTCTTC. Amino acid sequence: CSGQGEQFF.

The chain joins TRBV18 to TRBJ2-4; 9 bases map to TRBD1. V dropped 3 bases and J dropped 2; count of bases not matched to a gene: 17. CDR1 KGHSH and CDR2 LQKENI come from the germline V gene. The CDR3 runs to 20 residues. DNA for the CDR3: TGTGCCAGCTCACCCCCCACTTTCCGGGACAGGGTTGGATCCAAAAACATTCAGTACTTC. It translates to CASSPPTFRDRVGSKNIQYF.

The V gene is TRBV5-6, the J gene TRBJ1-2; D is perhaps TRBD1 (5 bases). The germline gives CDR1 SGHDT, CDR2 YYEEEE. Deletions cut 4 bases from V and 6 bases from J, with 10 bases between. This CDR3 has 12 amino acids. Here the CDR3 reads CASSRGTDGYTF. The CDR3 DNA reads TGTGCCAGCAGCCGGGGGACGGATGGCTACACCTTC. Full variable domain (outside the CDR3, taken from reference TRBV5-6 and TRBJ1-2): DAGVTQSPTHLIKTRGQQVTLRCSPKSGHDTVSWYQQALGQGPQFIFQYYEEEERQRGNFPDRFSGHQFPNYSSELNVNALLLGDSALYLCASSRGTDGYTFGSGTRLTVV.

This clonotype has a count of ten or more. The chain employs TRBV7-2 and TRBJ1-2; no clear D gene. Germline-derived CDR1 and CDR2 are SGHTA and FQGNSA. V dropped 8 bases and J dropped 0 bases, with 19 bases sitting between them. This CDR3 is 16 amino acids long. As DNA, the CDR3 is TGTGCCAGCCTCCTGCTCCGACACACTGCTAACTATGGCTACACCTTC. It yields the protein CASLLLRHTANYGYTF.

The genes are TRBV5-1 and TRBJ1-6, with TRBD1 matching 11 bases. The CDR3 spans 17 residues. Unmatched junction bases numbered 11, after V lost 3 bases and J lost 9 bases. The V gene's germline CDR1 is SGHRS and CDR2 YFSETQ. Written as DNA, the CDR3 is TGCGCCAGCAGCTCCCAGGCTAGGGGACAGGGGGGTTCACCCCTCCACTTT. Translating it yields CASSSQARGQGGSPLHF. The full variable domain, rest sourced from reference TRBV5-1 and TRBJ1-6, is KAGVTQTPRYLIKTRGQQVTLSCSPISGHRSVSWYQQTPGQGLQFLFEYFSETQRNKGNFPGRFSGRQFSNSRSEMNVSTLELGDSALYLCASSSQARGQGGSPLHFGNGTRLTVT.

This chain links TRBV29-1 with TRBJ2-7; 9 bases are a match to TRBD1. Per germline, CDR1 SQVTM and CDR2 ANQGSEA. The CDR3 runs to 11 residues. After removal of 4 bases from V and 9 bases from J, the junction contained 4 bases not matched to a gene. CDR3 sequence (DNA): TGCAGCGTTGTGGGGGACAGGGCGCAGTACTTC. Its translation: CSVVGDRAQYF.